This entry lists 6 T cell receptor beta chains sequenced from one sample in a study of beta chain features in type 1 diabetes. As every portion of the isolated RNA was reverse transcribed, the sequencing read expressed TCRB transcripts. The protocol was immunoSEQ multiplex PCR, while the TCRdb copy is restricted to in-frame clones and leaves out a portion. Counted here are some 900,000 clones, about a sixth occurring once; the ten biggest clones make up 0.02% to 0.025%. Sequencing was performed on naive CD4+ T cells from blood. The receptor set was obtained from a woman under 30 in good health.

This clone was recorded a few times. The J gene is TRBJ1-5, the V gene TRBV10-3; 8 nucleotides agree with TRBD1. The V gene end was trimmed by 6 bases and the J gene end by 4 bases; junction bases not matched to a gene: 5. The germline V gene encodes CDR1 ENHRY and CDR2 SYGVKD. This CDR3 is 14 amino acids long. This CDR3 is CAISRTGPNQPQHF. CDR3 in DNA: TGTGCCATCAGCCGGACAGGGCCGAATCAGCCCCAGCATTTT.

The V call is TRBV7-9, the J call TRBJ2-1, with TRBD2 matching over 12 bases. The length of the CDR3 is 19 residues. The germline gives CDR1 SEHNR, CDR2 FQNEAQ (reference sequence). V gave up 7 bases and J gave up 0 bases; unmatched junction bases: 13. The DNA of the CDR3 is TGTGCCAGCACCACTTTGGTGACTAGCGGGAGTAGCTCCTACAATGAGCAGTTCTTC. It encodes CASTTLVTSGSSSYNEQFF.

Turning to this clone: The sample carries other DNA sequences with the same CDR3. The V gene is TRBV5-1, the J gene TRBJ2-7; 7 nucleotides align to TRBD1. The ends lost 0 bases at V and 2 bases at J; junction bases unmatched: 2. The CDR3 runs to 14 residues. Germline V gene data show CDR1 as SGHRS and CDR2 as YFSETQ. CDR3 protein: CASSLGDRTYEQYF. The CDR3 DNA reads as TGCGCCAGCAGCTTGGGGGACAGAACCTACGAGCAGTACTTC. Filled out from reference TRBV5-1 and TRBJ2-7, the complete variable domain reads KAGVTQTPRYLIKTRGQQVTLSCSPISGHRSVSWYQQTPGQGLQFLFEYFSETQRNKGNFPGRFSGRQFSNSRSEMNVSTLELGDSALYLCASSLGDRTYEQYFGPGTRLTVT.

CDR3 residues: CASTLGLATSDTQYF. The DNA for the CDR3 is TGTGCCAGCACCCTGGGACTAGCGACTTCAGATACGCAGTATTTT. This chain connects TRBV2 to TRBJ2-3; 10 bases are a match to TRBD2. This CDR3 has 15 residues. J gave up 4 bases and V 7 bases, and 8 bases lay outside the gene matches. CDR1 SNHLY and CDR2 FYNNEI come from the germline V gene.

The CDR3, as DNA: TGTGCCAGCTCCTCCGGGACAGTGAACACTGAAGCTTTCTTT. Its translation: CASSSGTVNTEAFF. This chain links TRBV18 with TRBJ1-1; 7 bases are a match to TRBD1. V shed 6 bases, J shed 0 bases, and the junction held 4 bases outside the gene matches. The CDR3 loop spans 14 amino acids. Germline V gene sequence: CDR1 KGHSH, CDR2 LQKENI.

This clone was observed a handful of times. The chain links TRBV29-1 to TRBJ1-4, with 7 nucleotides matching TRBD1. From germline, CDR1 is SQVTM and CDR2 ANQGSEA. This CDR3 has 14 amino acids. With 6 bases clipped from V and 8 bases from J, the junction kept 12 bases outside the gene matches. The chain's CDR3 is CSVRRTGLGEKLFF. CDR3 DNA sequence: TGCAGCGTCCGGAGGACAGGCCTCGGAGAAAAACTGTTTTTT.